The present entry profiles one T cell receptor (beta chain) with its context. What it binds is unknown. These data belong to a study of untreated major depressive disorder. Study-level findings and limits: CD4+ T cells from depressed patients used TRBV05-01 (Vbeta 5.1) more often than controls. Sequencing comparisons covered only three preselected Vbeta families.

Controls never had mood disorders and self-rated depressive symptoms at 5 or less. From thawed PBMCs, CD4+ T cells were purified by negative selection. Here immunoSEQ multiplex PCR was the method, and the copy in TCRdb shows in-frame clones only, minus some. The repertoire includes 20,000 or so clones, more than 70% of them detected once, and approximately 0.82% sits in the top ten. The CDR3 spans 13 residues. V lost 3 bases to trimming and J lost 4 bases; unmatched junction nucleotides: 4. CDR1 is SQVTM and CDR2 is ANQGSEA in the germline V gene. The sequenced sample consisted of CD4+ T cells from PBMCs. This chain joins TRBV29-1 and TRBJ2-3; 7 nucleotides line up with TRBD1. The origin of this receptor is a woman in her 30s in good health. The CDR3 here is CSVDRGFSDTQYF. CDR3 DNA sequence: TGCAGCGTTGACAGGGGGTTTTCAGATACGCAGTATTTT.